This T cell receptor beta chain derives from a study of siplizumab effects on memory and regulatory T cells. This table comes from immunoSEQ multiplex PCR, and its TCRdb copy is limited to in-frame clones, with some not included. The table records more than 85,000 clones, 90% to 95% of them present only once. V dropped 1 base and J dropped 1; count of bases not matched to a gene: 9. Germline V CDR1 and CDR2: MGHRA, YSYEKL. The CDR3 contains 19 residues. The source material was Tregs sorted from blood. The chain carries TRBV4-1 and TRBJ2-6; 8 nucleotides match TRBD1. The source is a human donor in good health. In DNA form, the CDR3 reads TGCGCCAGCAGCCAAGTCCCTGGACAGGGAGTTTCTGGGGCCAACGTCCTGACTTTC. This gives the protein CASSQVPGQGVSGANVLTF.